Sequencing of this T cell receptor beta chain was carried out in a study of T cell responses to AZD1222 COVID-19 vaccine. The ends lost 2 bases at V and 3 bases at J; junction bases unmatched: 12. The CDR3 is 18 amino acids. Method: immunoSEQ multiplex PCR; TCRdb's copy keeps in-frame clones and lacks some. The repertoire consists of about 40,000 clones, with over 75% occurring once and the leading ten covering under 30%. The chain carries TRBV5-3 and TRBJ2-2; 8 bases line up with TRBD1. TRBV5-3 is an ORF; its function is uncertain. This TCR was recovered from an adult who received the MenACWY meningococcal vaccine as a control. The input for sequencing was peripheral blood, taken 28 days after the second dose of the MenACWY control vaccine. CDR3 sequence: CARSLDRGRLGDTGELFF. As DNA, the CDR3 is TGTGCCAGAAGCTTAGACAGGGGTAGGCTCGGGGACACCGGGGAGCTGTTTTTT.